These 5 T cell receptor beta chains share one sample of origin, sequenced in a study of blood T cells in healthy people across ages. Primers used in a second PCR of about 6 to 11 cycles were a sample-barcoded 5' primer and a J-beta primer mix. TCRdb reanalysed the 5' RACE reads using MiXCR and keeps one entry per CDR3 protein. The sample includes over 500,000 distinct CDR3 sequences, roughly a quarter of them seen just once. The sample was also reused in another study, on T cells of mothers and their children.

The sequenced material came from blood. The source of these receptors is a boy younger than 10 in good health.

V usage is TRBV30 and J usage is TRBJ2-1; D possibly corresponds to TRBD1 (5 bases). The J call may be incorrect, as the DNA end agrees better with TRBJ2-7. The CDR3 length is 12 residues. Germline-derived CDR1 and CDR2 are GTSNPN and SVGIG (reference sequence). CDR3 sequence reads: CAWSPGSREQYF. The CDR3 DNA reads TGTGCCTGGAGTCCAGGGTCGAGAGAGCAGTACTTC.

This clonotype has only a few counts. The CDR3 nucleotides are TGTGCCAGCAGTCAACCCGGGCCCTCCTACGAGCAGTACTTC. This gives the protein CASSQPGPSYEQYF. The chain combines TRBV6-2 or TRBV6-3 with TRBJ2-5; unclear D gene. The end of the DNA aligns better with TRBJ2-7, so the J call may be wrong. CDR1 is MNHEY and CDR2 is SVGEGT in the germline V gene. The CDR3 extends over 14 amino acids.

This clonotype was seen only a few times. The V gene is TRBV29-1, the J gene TRBJ2-6; D remains unclear. Germline values: CDR1 SQVTM, CDR2 ANQGSEA. This CDR3 comprises 13 residues. V lost 4 bases, J lost 3 bases, and 7 bases lay in between. The CDR3 reads CSVVFGGANVLTF. The CDR3 bases are TGCAGCGTTGTTTTCGGTGGGGCCAACGTCCTGACTTTC.

This clonotype was counted between two and nine times. The V gene is TRBV6-2 or TRBV6-3, the J gene TRBJ2-7; tentative D call: TRBD1 (6 bases). Between the trimmed V and J ends, which lost 7 bases and 3 bases, there was a span of 16 bases. This CDR3 region has 14 residues. Germline assignment: CDR1 MNHEY and CDR2 SVGEGT. DNA of the CDR3: TGTGCCAGCAACTCCTTGGACAGAAACTACGAGCAGTACTTC. It translates to CASNSLDRNYEQYF.

A few counts support this clonotype. The J gene is TRBJ2-5, the V gene TRBV7-9; D perhaps matches TRBD2 (7 bases). V shed 7 bases and J shed 5 bases, with 20 bases lying between them. The CDR3 has 15 residues. Germline V lookup: CDR1 SEHNR, CDR2 FQNEAQ (reference sequence). CDR3 nucleotides: TGTGCCAGCAAAAGCAAATCGGGGGGCCAGGAGACCCAGTACTTC. Protein sequence: CASKSKSGGQETQYF.